This T cell receptor beta chain was documented in a study of control samples from healthy donors and cancer patients. The CDR3 length is 15 residues. Germline CDR1 LNHDA, CDR2 SQIVND (reference sequence). The junction had 7 bases not matched to a gene; V was cut back by 4 bases and J by 1 base. Here immunoSEQ multiplex PCR was the method, and the copy in TCRdb shows in-frame clones only, minus some. The table has over 200,000 clones, roughly 82% seen once. The receptor was derived from a woman aged 55-70 years with lung cancer. This chain connects TRBV19 to TRBJ2-7, with 7 nucleotides matching TRBD1. Sequenced sample: PBMCs. CDR3 in amino acids: CASSNPGQTSYEQYF. The CDR3 nucleotides are TGTGCCAGTAGTAATCCGGGACAGACTTCCTACGAGCAGTACTTC.